Shown below are 10 T cell receptor beta chains from a single sample sequenced in a study of blood T cell repertoires in COVID-19. The method was immunoSEQ multiplex PCR; TCRdb's version includes in-frame clones alone and lacks a portion of them. Of 650,000 to 800,000 clones listed, 85% to 90% were seen once; the top ten hold more than 0.25%. Sequencing input: peripheral blood. The receptors come from a woman aged 18-29 years with acute or convalescent COVID-19.

The genes are TRBV29-1 and TRBJ2-1; tentative D call: TRBD2 (5 bases). Trimming stripped 7 bases from V and 5 bases from J, with 15 bases between. Germline values: CDR1 SQVTM, CDR2 ANQGSEA. This CDR3 is 13 amino acids long. In nucleotides, the CDR3 is TGCAGCGCAACACTAGGATCCAACAATGAGCAGTTCTTC. Its translation is CSATLGSNNEQFF.

This sequence joins TRBV7-9 and TRBJ2-3, with 8 bases lining up with TRBD2. The CDR3 consists of 14 residues. Germline CDR1 and CDR2: SEHNR and FQNEAQ (reference sequence). The V gene end was trimmed by 1 base and the J gene end by 7 bases; junction bases not matched to a gene: 4. The CDR3 nucleotides are TGTGCCAGCAGCTTAGTAGCGGGATGGAATACGCAGTATTTT. This encodes CASSLVAGWNTQYF.

The chain is built from TRBV19 and TRBJ2-7, with a tentative D call TRBD1 (5 bases). CDR3 size: 14 residues. CDR1 LNHDA and CDR2 SQIVND come from the germline V gene (reference sequence). Trimming removed 5 bases from V and 5 bases from J, with 16 bases in between. The CDR3 DNA reads TGTGCCAGTAGTCCCCGTTCCAGGGCCCACGAGCAGTACTTC. Translating gives CASSPRSRAHEQYF.

V gene TRBV10-2 combines with J gene TRBJ2-1; 7 bases match TRBD2. The CDR3 runs to 16 residues. The V and J ends lost 5 bases and 9 bases, in that order; junction bases with no gene match: 16. The germline CDR1 and CDR2 sequences are WSHSY and SAAADI. The CDR3 here is CASSTSVGARSGEQFF. In nucleotides, the CDR3 is TGCGCCAGCAGTACTAGCGTAGGGGCCAGGTCGGGTGAGCAGTTCTTC.

The rearrangement links TRBV5-4 to TRBJ1-2; TRBD1 might be the D (6 bases). CDR3 length: 14 residues. CDR1 and CDR2 from the germline V gene are SGHNT and YYREEE (reference sequence). Trimming took 4 bases from V and 1 from J, leaving 11 bases between them. The CDR3 region has the DNA TGTGCCAGCAGCGCCGGGGGGCATAACTATGGCTACACCTTC. It is translated as CASSAGGHNYGYTF.

The gene calls are TRBV14 and TRBJ2-7, with D possibly TRBD1 on 6 matching bases. The CDR3 spans 16 residues. Germline lookup yields CDR1 SGHDN and CDR2 FVKESK. V dropped 1 base and J dropped 3 bases, with 16 bases sitting between them. CDR3 loop: CASSQASLGADYEQYF. The CDR3, as DNA: TGTGCCAGCAGCCAAGCCTCATTGGGGGCCGACTACGAGCAGTACTTC.

The J gene is TRBJ1-5, the V gene TRBV6-5, with 7 bases fitting TRBD1. The CDR3 loop spans 14 amino acids. Trimming took 5 bases from V and 3 from J; bases not matched to a gene: 4. Germline V gene data show CDR1 as MNHEY and CDR2 as SVGAGI. CDR3 sequence reads: CASSTRGFNQPQHF. In nucleotides, the CDR3 is TGTGCCAGCAGTACCAGGGGGTTCAATCAGCCCCAGCATTTT.

The genes are TRBV7-9 and TRBJ1-2; no reliable D call. The CDR3 contains 13 residues. The V end lost 3 bases, the J end lost 4 bases, and 9 bases lay between the germline ends. Germline V gives CDR1 SEHNR, CDR2 FQNEAQ (reference sequence). The CDR3 is CASSLEEVYGYTF. CDR3 in DNA: TGTGCCAGCAGCTTGGAGGAAGTCTATGGCTACACCTTC.

The chain joins TRBV5-1 to TRBJ2-3, with 8 nucleotides matching TRBD2. With V trimmed by 6 bases and J by 2 bases, 2 bases remained unmatched. Looked up from germline, CDR1 is SGHRS and CDR2 is YFSETQ. The CDR3 contains 13 residues. The CDR3 sequence: CASKGLDTDTQYF. CDR3 sequence (DNA): TGCGCCAGCAAGGGACTAGACACAGATACGCAGTATTTT.

CDR3: CASSLRGPPGVTQYF. The CDR3 DNA reads TGTGCCAGCAGCTTAAGGGGGCCCCCCGGGGTTACGCAGTATTTT. The chain links TRBV11-3 to TRBJ2-3, with 7 bases aligning to TRBD1. The V gene end was trimmed by 2 bases and the J gene end by 8 bases; junction bases not matched to a gene: 10. The CDR3 spans 15 residues. CDR1 and CDR2 (germline): SGHNT, YENEEA.